Reported below is one T cell receptor (beta chain). Its target is unknown. Assay: immunoSEQ multiplex PCR; the TCRdb copy retains only in-frame clones and omits some. The sample includes 41,000 or so clones, around nine tenths seen only once; the top ten take about 2.5%. These data belong to a study of T cells in localized non-small cell lung cancer. Whole-study results and caveats: Uninvolved adjacent lung had the highest recorded T cell clonality, with tumor below it. Higher blood T cell density went with longer overall survival. Out of the top 100 tumor clones, a median approximately 50 were seen in adjacent lung.

This clonotype was obtained from a female donor at least 60 years old with stage I squamous cell lung carcinoma. The source was peripheral blood, collected before any cancer treatment.

The CDR3 nucleotides are TGTGCCAGCAGCGCAGGGCTTGGAAACACCATATATTTT. Translated: CASSAGLGNTIYF. The chain carries TRBV14 and TRBJ1-3; TRBD1 is a possible D gene (5 bases). V was trimmed by 5 bases and J by 3 bases, leaving 8 bases between them. This CDR3 is 13 amino acids long. Germline loops: CDR1 SGHDN, CDR2 FVKESK.